This T cell receptor (beta chain) was retrieved from a study of CD8+ T cells in alopecia areata. Study results and limitations: More clonal than normal scalp was lesional scalp, particularly alopecia totalis/universalis. Unlike in mice, where it was clearer, TCR sharing across patients was less clear, possibly HLA-related.

Researchers gathered lesional scalp punch biopsies and peripheral blood from patients with alopecia areata. The sorting of PBMCs gave CD4+ and CD8+ T cells. Investigators isolated RNA and reverse transcribed it into cDNA to act as the sequencing template. TCRdb keeps only in-frame clones here, not all; method: immunoSEQ multiplex PCR. Of over 120,000 clones in the sample, around 60% were seen once. Notes on this clone: Its matching antigen is unknown.

CDR1 is SEHNR, CDR2 FQNEAQ, per germline (reference sequence). V gave up 5 bases and J gave up 2 bases, with 10 bases separating them. The CDR3 is 14 residues long. V and J are TRBV7-9 and TRBJ2-1; D is undetermined. This clonotype was sampled from a human donor with alopecia areata. The starting material was CD4+ T cells sorted from blood, obtained at week 0. The CDR3 loop is CASSNPNPYNEQFF. CDR3 nucleotide sequence: TGTGCCAGCAGCAACCCTAACCCCTACAATGAGCAGTTCTTC.